The next 18 T cell receptor beta chains were all read from a single sample in a study of technical replicates of blood from several donors. Method: immunoSEQ multiplex PCR; TCRdb's copy keeps in-frame clones and lacks some. This table has 68,000 or so clones, about 91% appearing once. Sequenced material: T cells isolated from PBMCs. All receptors derive from a human donor in good health.

The chain employs TRBV19 and TRBJ2-1; the match to TRBD1 covers 7 bases. Germline loops: CDR1 LNHDA, CDR2 SQIVND (reference sequence). The V and J ends lost 6 bases and 12 bases, in that order; junction bases with no gene match: 8. The length of the CDR3 is 12 residues. The CDR3 DNA reads TGTGCCAGTAGGCGACAGGGCAAGGGGCAGTTCTTC. This sequence encodes CASRRQGKGQFF.

V usage is TRBV5-1 and J usage is TRBJ1-4; 9 nucleotides agree with TRBD1. CDR1 is SGHRS, CDR2 YFSETQ, per germline. The CDR3 loop spans 17 amino acids. V shed 3 bases and J 2 bases; nucleotides not matched to a gene: 8. The CDR3, as DNA: TGCGCCAGCAGCTGGGGACAGGGAATAGGTACTAATGAAAAACTGTTTTTT. This sequence encodes CASSWGQGIGTNEKLFF.

This chain connects TRBV9 to TRBJ1-1; D is perhaps TRBD1 (6 bases). The germline V and J ends were trimmed by 3 bases and 5 bases, with 14 bases remaining between them. Germline V gene sequence: CDR1 SGDLS, CDR2 YYNGEE. The CDR3 loop spans 14 amino acids. The CDR3 DNA reads as TGTGCCAGCAGCGGGGGGGGCGTTCGGACTGAAGCTTTCTTT. It is translated as CASSGGGVRTEAFF.

V usage is TRBV6-1 and J usage is TRBJ2-2, with 7 bases matching TRBD2. J was trimmed by 2 bases and V by 4 bases; bases with no gene match: 4. This CDR3 region has 15 residues. Germline CDR1 reads MNHNS; CDR2 reads SASEGT. CDR3 residues: CASSASGANTGELFF. CDR3 nucleotide sequence: TGTGCCAGCAGTGCCAGCGGGGCTAACACCGGGGAGCTGTTTTTT.

This chain connects TRBV19 to TRBJ2-2; D unresolved. This CDR3 has 12 amino acids. Germline CDR1 reads LNHDA; CDR2 reads SQIVND (reference sequence). Between the trimmed V and J ends, which lost 7 bases and 5 bases, there was a span of 8 bases. This chain's CDR3 is CASNFLTGELFF. The CDR3 DNA sequence: TGTGCCAGTAATTTCTTAACCGGGGAGCTGTTTTTT.

In its sample, this clone was seen a few times. This chain joins TRBV7-9 and TRBJ1-1; TRBD1 is a possible D gene (6 bases). From germline, CDR1 is SEHNR and CDR2 FQNEAQ (reference sequence). V was clipped by 4 bases and J by 4 bases, with 13 bases between them. The CDR3 runs to 14 residues. CDR3 loop: CASSSSTGSTEAFF. The CDR3 nucleotides read TGTGCCAGCAGCTCATCCACAGGGAGCACTGAAGCTTTCTTT.

The chain is built from TRBV6-6 and TRBJ2-1, with D possibly TRBD1 on 6 matching bases. There are 15 residues in the CDR3. The germline gives CDR1 MNHNY, CDR2 SVGAGI (reference sequence). V shed 0 bases and J shed 2 bases, with 8 bases lying between them. The CDR3 nucleotides read TGTGCCAGCAGTTACTCGAGGGGGACCTACAATGAGCAGTTCTTC. Translation: CASSYSRGTYNEQFF.

The V gene is TRBV13, the J gene TRBJ2-1, with 13 nucleotides matching TRBD2. The CDR3 sequence is 16 residues long. Trimming cost V 4 bases and J 7 bases; bases outside gene matches: 7. Germline-derived CDR1 and CDR2 are PRHDT and FYEKMQ (reference sequence). The CDR3 is CASSSAGTSGTNEQFF. DNA of the CDR3: TGTGCCAGCAGCTCCGCCGGGACTAGCGGGACAAATGAGCAGTTCTTC.

This chain connects TRBV5-1 to TRBJ1-2, with D possibly TRBD1 on 5 matching bases. The germline CDR1 and CDR2 sequences are SGHRS and YFSETQ. This CDR3 is built from 15 residues. V gave up 1 base and J gave up 6 bases, with 16 bases separating them. The CDR3 sequence is CASSLYETVENGYTF. CDR3 DNA sequence: TGCGCCAGCAGCTTGTACGAGACAGTGGAAAATGGCTACACCTTC.

The chain has TRBV5-8 and TRBJ2-7; possibly TRBD1 for D (6 bases). Looked up from germline, CDR1 is SGHTS and CDR2 is YDEGEE. V was clipped by 0 bases and J by 3 bases, with 10 bases between them. The CDR3 consists of 14 residues. CDR3 nucleotides: TGTGCCAGCAGCTTGGCAGGGGCAAACTACGAGCAGTACTTC. Translated: CASSLAGANYEQYF.

This sequence joins TRBV9 and TRBJ2-3; TRBD2 aligns across 9 bases. Germline lookup yields CDR1 SGDLS and CDR2 YYNGEE. CDR3 size: 18 residues. V shed 4 bases, J shed 1 base, and the junction held 13 bases outside the gene matches. DNA of the CDR3: TGTGCCAGCAGCCCCTCCCTCCTCTTAGCGGGAGGCACAGATACGCAGTATTTT. The encoded protein is CASSPSLLLAGGTDTQYF.

The chain has TRBV7-9 and TRBJ1-1, with 11 bases that match TRBD1. The V and J ends lost 6 bases and 2 bases, in that order; junction bases with no gene match: 5. In germline, CDR1 is SEHNR, CDR2 FQNEAQ (reference sequence). CDR3 length: 15 amino acids. CDR3 loop: CASSQDRGPNTEAFF. The CDR3 region has the DNA TGTGCCAGCAGTCAGGACAGGGGGCCTAACACTGAAGCTTTCTTT.

J is TRBJ2-2 and V is TRBV7-9, with 7 bases matching TRBD2. V shed 2 bases, J shed 10 bases, and the junction held 16 bases outside the gene matches. This CDR3 has 17 residues. Germline V gives CDR1 SEHNR, CDR2 FQNEAQ (reference sequence). The CDR3 loop reads CASSLTVAGLAPSELFF. The CDR3 DNA reads TGTGCCAGCAGCTTAACCGTAGCGGGCCTTGCCCCCTCGGAGCTGTTTTTT.

The chain uses TRBV13 and TRBJ2-7; 13 bases map to TRBD2. The germline V gene encodes CDR1 PRHDT and CDR2 FYEKMQ (reference sequence). V lost 5 bases to trimming and J lost 6 bases; unmatched junction nucleotides: 7. This CDR3 region has 15 residues. This chain's CDR3 is CASSPTGTSGTEQYF. CDR3 DNA: TGTGCCAGCAGCCCCACCGGGACTAGCGGGACCGAGCAGTACTTC.

This chain connects TRBV7-9 to TRBJ1-4; D is unclear. The CDR3 is made up of 13 amino acids. Germline lookup yields CDR1 SEHNR and CDR2 FQNEAQ (reference sequence). Trimming took 1 base from V and 8 from J, leaving 8 bases between them. The CDR3 here is CASSLGPGEKLFF. The CDR3 DNA reads as TGTGCCAGCAGCTTAGGCCCGGGGGAAAAACTGTTTTTT.

V is TRBV27 and J is TRBJ2-2; 10 bases map to TRBD1. V was pared by 5 bases and J by 3 bases, with 3 bases of the junction left unmatched. The germline V gene encodes CDR1 MNHEY and CDR2 SMNVEV (reference sequence). The CDR3 is 15 amino acids. CDR3 loop: CASSEGQGDTGELFF. CDR3 bases: TGTGCCAGCAGTGAAGGACAGGGGGACACCGGGGAGCTGTTTTTT.

This clone was recorded only once. V gene TRBV6-1 combines with J gene TRBJ1-3; D not resolved. With 1 base removed from V and 0 bases from J, the gap between germline ends came to 7 bases. The CDR3 has 15 amino acids. From germline, CDR1 is MNHNS and CDR2 SASEGT. DNA for the CDR3: TGTGCCAGCAGTGAAGTGCGCTACTCTGGAAACACCATATATTTT. Its translation: CASSEVRYSGNTIYF.

The chain couples TRBV7-8 to TRBJ1-2, with 7 nucleotides matching TRBD1. The germline V gene has CDR1 SGHVS and CDR2 FQNEAQ. J lost 4 bases, V lost 8 bases, and 4 bases had no gene match. The CDR3 extends over 12 amino acids. CDR3 amino acids: CASRTGVYGYTF. CDR3 in DNA: TGTGCCAGCCGGACAGGCGTCTATGGCTACACCTTC.